This T cell receptor beta chain was recovered during a study of T cell repertoires in cytomegalovirus infection. With 0 bases removed from V and 0 bases from J, the gap between germline ends came to 6 bases. The germline CDR1 and CDR2 sequences are LNHNV and YYDKDF (reference sequence). The length of the CDR3 is 15 residues. TCRdb analysed the reads with MiXCR anew, one entry per CDR3 protein. The sample lists 350,000 to 450,000 distinct CDR3 sequences, around a sixth seen once, with 8.5% to 10% in the top ten. V gene TRBV15 combines with J gene TRBJ2-1, with no clear D. Sequenced: PBMCs. The source of this sequence is a human donor in good health (CMV status not recorded). Some clones in this sample may be carry-over from other donors' samples. The CDR3 DNA reads as TGTGCCACCAGCAGAGACAGGCGCTCCTACAATGAGCAGTTCTTC. Encoded protein: CATSRDRRSYNEQFF.